These 26 T cell receptor beta chains originate from one sample sequenced in a study of T cells in Graves' hyperthyroidism and ophthalmopathy. RNA transcripts served as the template for amplifying TCR beta CDR3 regions. Using the HTBI primer set, a first-round RT-PCR was run on the TCR CDR3. Each CDR3 protein is one row after TCRdb ran MiXCR on the multiplex PCR reads. The sample lists around 270,000 distinct CDR3 sequences; roughly 20% were seen once. Sequenced input: blood. All receptors come from a man between 45 and 60 years old with Graves' ophthalmopathy.

The table lists this clonotype with many counts. The V call is TRBV7-8, the J call TRBJ1-2; TRBD1 aligns across 10 bases. Germline V gives CDR1 SGHVS, CDR2 FQNEAQ. V gave up 7 bases and J gave up 4 bases; unmatched junction bases: 6. The CDR3 runs to 14 residues. The CDR3 is CASTLGDRGYGYTF. CDR3 sequence (DNA): TGTGCCAGCACCTTGGGGGACAGGGGCTATGGCTACACCTTC.

The chain employs TRBV2 and TRBJ2-5, with a weak D call TRBD2 (5 bases). This CDR3 spans 11 amino acids. The V and J ends lost 6 bases and 4 bases respectively, with 6 bases between them. CDR1 and CDR2 from the germline V gene are SNHLY and FYNNEI. The DNA for the CDR3 is TGTGCCAGCAGAGGAGGAGAGACCCAGTACTTC. This encodes CASRGGETQYF.

This clonotype has just a few counts. This chain joins TRBV20-1 and TRBJ2-1; tentative D call: TRBD2 (6 bases). The V end was cut by 6 bases, the J end by 8 bases, with 23 bases between. There are 15 residues in the CDR3. Looked up from germline, CDR1 is DFQATT and CDR2 is SNEGSKA (reference sequence). The CDR3 coding sequence is TGCAGTGCCATCCCGCTTTGGGAGGCTTCCTATGAGCAGTTCTTC. Translation gives CSAIPLWEASYEQFF.

The chain recombines TRBV29-1 with TRBJ2-2, with TRBD2 matching over 8 bases. The CDR3 is made up of 14 amino acids. With 6 bases clipped from V and 3 bases from J, the junction kept 6 bases outside the gene matches. Germline CDR1 reads SQVTM; CDR2 reads ANQGSEA. The CDR3: CSVRAGADTGELFF. The CDR3 DNA follows: TGCAGCGTCCGAGCGGGAGCCGACACCGGGGAGCTGTTTTTT.

This clonotype was recorded a few times. J is TRBJ2-3 and V is TRBV11-2; D might be TRBD2 (7 bases). CDR1 is SGHAT and CDR2 is FQNNGV in the germline V gene. Trimming removed 5 bases at V and 2 bases at J, with 20 bases between. The CDR3 is 17 residues long. CDR3 amino acids: CASSGRGWRGHTDTQYF. The CDR3 DNA is TGTGCCAGCAGCGGGAGGGGATGGCGGGGACACACAGATACGCAGTATTTT.

The rearrangement links TRBV19 to TRBJ1-1; tentative D call: TRBD1 (6 bases). Germline-derived CDR1 and CDR2 are LNHDA and SQIVND (reference sequence). The V gene lost 6 bases and the J gene lost 2 bases, with 13 bases spanning the gap. CDR3 length: 14 residues. CDR3 sequence (DNA): TGTGCCAGTAGGATCAAGGACAGTAACACTGAAGCTTTCTTT. This sequence encodes CASRIKDSNTEAFF. Full variable domain (rest looked up from reference TRBV19 and TRBJ1-1): DGGITQSPKYLFRKEGQNVTLSCEQNLNHDAMYWYRQDPGQGLRLIYYSQIVNDFQKGDIAEGYSVSREKKESFPLTVTSAQKNPTAFYLCASRIKDSNTEAFFGQGTRLTVV.

This clonotype was detected ten times or more. CDR3 residues: CASSPSAGLTYEQYF. The CDR3 nucleotides are TGTGCCAGCTCACCATCGGCAGGGCTGACCTACGAGCAGTACTTC. This rearrangement joins TRBV18 to TRBJ2-7; TRBD1 might be the D (5 bases). This CDR3 has 15 amino acids. Germline CDR1 is KGHSH and CDR2 is LQKENI. V lost 2 bases to trimming and J lost 2 bases, with 13 bases between them.

V is TRBV4-1 and J is TRBJ2-1, with D perhaps matching TRBD1 (6 bases). Germline values: CDR1 MGHRA, CDR2 YSYEKL. The V gene lost 2 bases and the J gene lost 5 bases, with 13 bases spanning the gap. The length of the CDR3 is 15 residues. The CDR3 DNA sequence: TGCGCCAGCAGCCAACCCATTGACAGGAACAATGAGCAGTTCTTC. Residues: CASSQPIDRNNEQFF.

The V and J genes are TRBV7-9 and TRBJ2-1, with 7 bases fitting TRBD2. The ends lost 7 bases at V and 4 bases at J; junction bases unmatched: 16. CDR3 length: 17 amino acids. Germline V gene sequence: CDR1 SEHNR, CDR2 FQNEAQ (reference sequence). The CDR3 DNA reads TGTGCCAGCAACTCCCGAGTCGGGGGGTCGGGGTACAATGAGCAGTTCTTC. Its translation is CASNSRVGGSGYNEQFF.

This clonotype was seen at least ten times. The chain couples TRBV3-1 to TRBJ1-1, with unresolved D. Trimming cost V 1 base and J 1 base, with 10 bases left between them. This CDR3 comprises 15 residues. In germline, CDR1 is LGHDT, CDR2 YNNKEL (reference sequence). CDR3 protein: CASSQGGTGNTEAFF. The CDR3 DNA reads as TGTGCCAGCAGCCAAGGGGGTACGGGGAACACTGAAGCTTTCTTT.

The J gene is TRBJ2-1, the V gene TRBV19; TRBD2 matches at 9 bases. This CDR3 contains 15 residues. Germline loops: CDR1 LNHDA, CDR2 SQIVND (reference sequence). Unmatched junction bases numbered 9, after V lost 5 bases and J lost 7 bases. The CDR3 DNA reads TGTGCCAGTAGTTTCAGTAGCGGGAGTACAAATGAGCAGTTCTTC. It is translated as CASSFSSGSTNEQFF.

This clonotype was observed many times. This chain links TRBV5-1 with TRBJ1-1; D is possibly TRBD1 (6 bases). This CDR3 spans 15 amino acids. V was shortened by 9 bases and J by 3 bases, with 21 bases between the two germline ends. Germline V gene data show CDR1 as SGHRS and CDR2 as YFSETQ. CDR3: CATNPGGGADTEAFF. The CDR3 coding sequence is TGCGCCACCAATCCTGGAGGGGGGGCGGACACTGAAGCTTTCTTT.

In its sample, this clonotype was seen a few times. The CDR3 DNA reads TGTGCCACCAGTGACGTAACAGGGGAATCCTACAATGAGCAGTTCTTC. Its protein is CATSDVTGESYNEQFF. This chain joins TRBV24-1 and TRBJ2-1; 7 positions match TRBD1. Trimming took 4 bases from V and 1 from J; bases not matched to a gene: 6. This CDR3 has 16 amino acids. CDR1 is KGHDR and CDR2 is SFDVKD in the germline V gene.

At least ten counts were recorded for this clonotype. The CDR3 bases are TGTGCCAGCAGCCGGATTGGTGGCGGAGAAAAACTGTTTTTT. Protein product: CASSRIGGGEKLFF. The chain combines TRBV7-2 with TRBJ1-4; no clear D gene. V was shortened by 5 bases and J by 8 bases, with 15 bases between the two germline ends. CDR3 size: 14 residues. The germline gives CDR1 SGHTA, CDR2 FQGNSA.

This clonotype was detected a few times. This rearrangement joins TRBV5-1 to TRBJ2-5; D is ambiguous. The CDR3 extends over 14 amino acids. With 0 bases removed from V and 4 bases from J, the gap between germline ends came to 10 bases. Germline loops: CDR1 SGHRS, CDR2 YFSETQ. The CDR3 DNA reads as TGCGCCAGCAGCTTGGGGGCCCGCACAGAGACCCAGTACTTC. Amino acid sequence: CASSLGARTETQYF.

There are many counts of this clonotype. The rearrangement joins TRBV5-1 to TRBJ1-2; TRBD1 is a possible D gene (6 bases). There are 13 residues in the CDR3. The germline V gene encodes CDR1 SGHRS and CDR2 YFSETQ. V was clipped by 4 bases and J by 3 bases, with 10 bases between them. The CDR3 nucleotides are TGCGCCAGCAGCCCCGAGGGGGACTATGGCTACACCTTC. Residues: CASSPEGDYGYTF.

On this clonotype: One junction end disagrees with the germline gene, perhaps due to a read error. The rearrangement links TRBV7-3 to TRBJ2-7, with D maybe TRBD1 (7 bases). The CDR3 extends over 17 amino acids. Germline values: CDR1 SGHTA, CDR2 FQGTGA. CDR3 region: CASSPRGGAGGTYERYF. CDR3 nucleotides: TGTGCCAGCAGCCCTCGGGGTGGTGCAGGGGGGACCTACGAGCGGTACTTC.

V gene TRBV3-1 combines with J gene TRBJ2-1, with 7 bases identical to TRBD2. V was clipped by 0 bases and J by 3 bases; unmatched bases: 11. The CDR3 runs to 18 residues. Germline V lookup: CDR1 LGHDT, CDR2 YNNKEL (reference sequence). CDR3 loop: CASSQDAQLADFYNEQFF. The CDR3 DNA reads TGTGCCAGCAGCCAAGATGCCCAGCTAGCGGATTTCTACAATGAGCAGTTCTTC.

This clonotype turned up a few times. The chain joins TRBV28 to TRBJ2-4; TRBD1 agrees at 9 bases. CDR1 and CDR2 (germline): MDHEN, SYDVKM. V lost 5 bases to trimming and J lost 10 bases; unmatched junction nucleotides: 12. The CDR3 spans 15 residues. CDR3 nucleotide sequence: TGTGCCAGCAGTATGCCGGGACAGGGCTTTGGGATTCAGTACTTC. As protein: CASSMPGQGFGIQYF.

The rearrangement joins TRBV28 to TRBJ2-4, with D possibly TRBD1 on 6 matching bases. Germline CDR1 reads MDHEN; CDR2 reads SYDVKM. This CDR3 has 14 amino acids. V lost 3 bases and J lost 7, with 13 bases in between. CDR3 amino acids: CASSFYRERNIQYF. The CDR3 coding sequence is TGTGCCAGCAGTTTTTACAGGGAGCGCAACATTCAGTACTTC.

This clonotype occurred once. The chain links TRBV27 to TRBJ2-5; possibly TRBD1 for D (6 bases). CDR1 and CDR2 (germline): MNHEY, SMNVEV (reference sequence). The CDR3 consists of 11 residues. Deletions cut 9 bases from V and 5 bases from J, with 10 bases between. The CDR3 nucleotides are TGTGCCAGACAGGGATACGAGACCCAGTACTTC. Translating gives CARQGYETQYF.

This clonotype was counted between two and nine times. The rearrangement joins TRBV27 to TRBJ2-2; possible D gene TRBD2, 6 bases. Germline assignment: CDR1 MNHEY and CDR2 SMNVEV (reference sequence). Trimming left V 2 bases short and J 7 bases short, with 14 bases between. This CDR3 has 15 amino acids. The CDR3 DNA reads TGTGCCAGCAGTTTAGGCGGGAAAAGTGGCGGGGAGCTGTTTTTT. As protein: CASSLGGKSGGELFF.

The CDR3, as DNA: TGCAGTGCTAGAGTAGGGAGGCATACGCAGTATTTT. This encodes CSARVGRHTQYF. The V call is TRBV20-1, the J call TRBJ2-3, with TRBD2 as a possible D gene (6 bases). This CDR3 has 12 residues. Germline V gene sequence: CDR1 DFQATT, CDR2 SNEGSKA (reference sequence). V was cut by 1 base and J by 7 bases, with 9 bases left in between.

V gene TRBV24-1 combines with J gene TRBJ2-1; D is uncertain. The V and J ends lost 2 bases and 6 bases respectively, with 4 bases between them. Germline V gene data show CDR1 as KGHDR and CDR2 as SFDVKD. This CDR3 has 12 residues. CDR3 loop: CATSDYGNEQFF. The DNA of the CDR3 is TGTGCCACCAGTGATTATGGCAATGAGCAGTTCTTC.

The chain links TRBV5-4 to TRBJ1-6, with D maybe TRBD1 (5 bases). Trimming removed 0 bases from V and 7 bases from J, with 14 bases in between. The CDR3 loop spans 16 amino acids. Germline V gene lookup returns CDR1 SGHNT and CDR2 YYREEE (reference sequence). CDR3 sequence reads: CASSLAQGPGNSPLHF. CDR3 DNA: TGTGCCAGCAGCTTGGCCCAGGGCCCGGGGAATTCACCCCTCCACTTT.

The chain combines TRBV4-2 with TRBJ2-3, with TRBD1 identical over 8 bases. CDR1 LGHNA and CDR2 YNFKEQ come from the germline V gene. With 0 bases clipped from V and 6 bases from J, the junction kept 8 bases outside the gene matches. This CDR3 contains 16 residues. The CDR3 reads CASSQDRGQGGDTQYF. The CDR3 DNA follows: TGTGCCAGCAGCCAAGATCGTGGACAGGGAGGTGATACGCAGTATTTT.